This T cell receptor beta chain is drawn from a study of blood T cell repertoires in COVID-19. Study background: Samples representing acute and convalescent COVID-19 were sourced from the United States, Italy and Spain. T cells, B-cell-depleted T cells, or PBMCs supplied cDNA or gDNA.

Authors' data handling: Estimation of nucleated cell counts relied on the amplification of reference gene primers. Clones were read by immunoSEQ multiplex PCR, and TCRdb kept only the in-frame ones, dropping some. Clone size and the V and J calls come from that table; the DNA yielded D and trimming. The data contain 80,000 to 100,000 clones, about 85% of them singletons. V lost 6 bases, J lost 6 bases, and 15 bases stayed unmatched. The germline CDR1 and CDR2 sequences are MDHEN and SYDVKM. This CDR3 is 19 amino acids long. This chain uses TRBV28 with TRBJ2-2; TRBD2 matches at 14 bases. Sequencing was carried out using peripheral blood. The TCR originated in a man aged 55 to 70 with acute or convalescent COVID-19. CDR3 sequence: CASSLTPGTSGRAAGELFF. The CDR3 region has the DNA TGTGCCAGCAGCCTAACCCCTGGGACTAGCGGGAGAGCGGCCGGGGAGCTGTTTTTT. The full variable domain, its missing parts supplied by reference TRBV28 and TRBJ2-2, is DVKVTQSSRYLVKRTGEKVFLECVQDMDHENMFWYRQDPGLGLRLIYFSYDVKMKEKGDIPEGYSVSREKKERFSLILESASTNQTSMYLCASSLTPGTSGRAAGELFFGEGSRLTVL.